A selection of T cell receptor beta chains follows, all from one sample in a study of shared clonotypes between healthy human individuals. Assay: immunoSEQ multiplex PCR; the TCRdb copy retains only in-frame clones and omits some. The sample consists of 190,000 or so clones, approximately 61% of them appearing once. The sequencing input was memory CD4+ T cells sorted from blood. The receptors come from a young man in good health. Both conserved end residues are part of each CDR3. Each record gives: V gene, clone size, J gene, D gene, CDR3 protein, CDR3 DNA. The D gene is left open where the match is weak. Clone size is stated in some rows and not others, as once, few, many or a class when expanded.

TRBV4-3	once	TRBJ2-3	-	CASSQEELDGNTQYF	TGCGCCAGCAGCCAAGAAGAACTCGACGGGAATACGCAGTATTTT
TRBV6-6	few	TRBJ2-1	TRBD2	CASSGGSRPYNEQFF	TGTGCCAGCAGCGGGGGGAGCCGCCCCTACAATGAGCAGTTCTTC
TRBV6-1	-	TRBJ2-3	-	CASSEGDSGTAQYF	TGTGCCAGCAGTGAGGGGGACTCCGGTACTGCGCAGTATTTT
TRBV7-8	few	TRBJ1-4	-	CASSLDRGTPRELFF	TGTGCCAGCAGCTTAGACCGGGGGACCCCGAGGGAACTGTTTTTT
TRBV27	-	TRBJ1-2	-	CASSFGKNYGYTF	TGTGCCAGCAGTTTTGGCAAGAACTATGGCTACACCTTC
TRBV4-1	-	TRBJ2-7	-	CASSQRTPTYEQYF	TGCGCCAGCAGCCAAAGGACTCCGACCTACGAGCAGTACTTC
TRBV28	-	TRBJ1-1	-	CASSLIPANTEAFF	TGTGCCAGCAGTTTAATTCCGGCGAACACTGAAGCTTTCTTT
TRBV7-9	few	TRBJ1-4	-	CASSPIAVGGRDEKLFF	TGTGCCAGCAGCCCCATCGCCGTCGGGGGGAGGGATGAAAAACTGTTTTTT
TRBV29-1	many	TRBJ1-1	-	CSVQSKLGSTEAFF	TGCAGCGTTCAGAGTAAATTAGGATCCACTGAAGCTTTCTTT
TRBV10-3	-	TRBJ2-5	TRBD2	CAISEGAGGFETQYF	TGTGCCATCAGTGAGGGTGCGGGAGGTTTTGAGACCCAGTACTTC
TRBV2	-	TRBJ2-5	-	CASKYQETQYF	TGTGCCAGCAAATACCAAGAGACCCAGTACTTC
TRBV12-5	-	TRBJ2-5	TRBD2	CASGLYGEAGATETQYF	TGTGCTAGTGGTTTGTATGGGGAGGCGGGAGCGACCGAGACCCAGTACTTC
TRBV5-6	-	TRBJ2-2	-	CASSSILTLNTGELFF	TGTGCCAGCAGCTCAATCCTAACGCTGAACACCGGGGAGCTGTTTTTT
TRBV4-3	-	TRBJ2-1	TRBD2	CASSQDLGGRAQNEQFF	TGCGCCAGCAGCCAAGATCTTGGCGGGAGGGCCCAAAATGAGCAGTTCTTC
TRBV5-1	-	TRBJ2-5	TRBD2	CASSGLADSKGQETQYF	TGCGCCAGCAGCGGACTAGCGGACTCGAAAGGGCAAGAGACCCAGTACTTC
TRBV19	-	TRBJ1-5	-	CASRAGYGSQPQHF	TGTGCCAGTAGGGCAGGGTATGGTTCTCAGCCCCAGCATTTT
TRBV5-5	-	TRBJ2-7	TRBD1	CASSLYGQGGSYEQYF	TGTGCCAGCAGCTTATATGGACAGGGGGGAAGCTACGAGCAGTACTTC